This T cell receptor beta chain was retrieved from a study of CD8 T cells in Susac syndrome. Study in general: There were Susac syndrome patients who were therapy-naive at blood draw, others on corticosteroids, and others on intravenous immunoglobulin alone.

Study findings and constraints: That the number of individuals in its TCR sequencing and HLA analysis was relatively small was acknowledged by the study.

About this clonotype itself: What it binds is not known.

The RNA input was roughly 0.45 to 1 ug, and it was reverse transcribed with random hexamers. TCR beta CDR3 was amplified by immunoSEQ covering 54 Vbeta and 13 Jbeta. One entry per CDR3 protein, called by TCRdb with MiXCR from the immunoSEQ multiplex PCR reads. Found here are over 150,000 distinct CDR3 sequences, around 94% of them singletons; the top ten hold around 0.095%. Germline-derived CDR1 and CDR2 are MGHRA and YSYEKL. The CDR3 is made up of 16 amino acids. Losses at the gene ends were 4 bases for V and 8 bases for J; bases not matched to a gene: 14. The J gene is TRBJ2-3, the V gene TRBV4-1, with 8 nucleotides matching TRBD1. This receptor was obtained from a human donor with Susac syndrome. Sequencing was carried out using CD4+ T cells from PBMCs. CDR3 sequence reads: CASSLRAGGSGVTQYF. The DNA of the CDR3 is TGCGCCAGCAGCCTTCGGGCAGGGGGCTCGGGAGTTACGCAGTATTTT.